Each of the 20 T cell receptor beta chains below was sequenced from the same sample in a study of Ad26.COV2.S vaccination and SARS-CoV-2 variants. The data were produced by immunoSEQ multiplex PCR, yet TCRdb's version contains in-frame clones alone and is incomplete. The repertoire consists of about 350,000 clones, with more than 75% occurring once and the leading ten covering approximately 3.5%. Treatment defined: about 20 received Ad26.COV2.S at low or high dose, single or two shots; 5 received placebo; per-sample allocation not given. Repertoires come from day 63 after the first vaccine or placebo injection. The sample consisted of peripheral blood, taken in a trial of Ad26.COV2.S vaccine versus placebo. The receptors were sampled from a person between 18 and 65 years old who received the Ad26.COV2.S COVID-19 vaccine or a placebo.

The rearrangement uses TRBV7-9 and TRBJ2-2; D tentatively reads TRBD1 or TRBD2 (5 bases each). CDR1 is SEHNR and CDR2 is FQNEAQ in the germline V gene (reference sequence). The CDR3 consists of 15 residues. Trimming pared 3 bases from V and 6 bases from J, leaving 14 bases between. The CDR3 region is CASSFVRGGSGELFF. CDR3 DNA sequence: TGTGCCAGCAGCTTTGTGCGTGGGGGTTCCGGGGAGCTGTTTTTT.

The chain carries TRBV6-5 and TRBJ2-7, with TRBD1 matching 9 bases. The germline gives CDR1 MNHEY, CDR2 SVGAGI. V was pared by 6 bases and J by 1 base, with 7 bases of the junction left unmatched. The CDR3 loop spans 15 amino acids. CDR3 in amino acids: CASRVGQGQSYEQYF. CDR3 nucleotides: TGTGCCAGCAGGGTGGGACAGGGTCAATCCTACGAGCAGTACTTC.

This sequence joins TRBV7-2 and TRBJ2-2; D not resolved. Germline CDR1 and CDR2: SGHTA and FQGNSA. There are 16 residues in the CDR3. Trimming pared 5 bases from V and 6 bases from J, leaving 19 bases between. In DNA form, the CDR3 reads TGTGCCAGCAGCACCCGACGAAGGGAATCCGCCGGGGAGCTGTTTTTT. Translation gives CASSTRRRESAGELFF.

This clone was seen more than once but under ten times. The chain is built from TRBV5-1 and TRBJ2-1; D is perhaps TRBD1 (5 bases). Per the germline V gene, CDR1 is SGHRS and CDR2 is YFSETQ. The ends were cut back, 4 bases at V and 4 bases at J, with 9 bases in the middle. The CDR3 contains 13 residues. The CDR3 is CASSQDIYNEQFF. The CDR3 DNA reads TGCGCCAGCAGCCAGGACATTTACAATGAGCAGTTCTTC.

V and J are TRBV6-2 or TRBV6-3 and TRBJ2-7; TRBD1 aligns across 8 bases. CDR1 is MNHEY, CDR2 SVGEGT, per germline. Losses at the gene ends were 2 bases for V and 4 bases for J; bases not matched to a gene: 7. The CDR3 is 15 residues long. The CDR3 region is CASSYPMDRVYEQYF. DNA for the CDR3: TGTGCCAGCAGTTACCCCATGGACAGGGTATACGAGCAGTACTTC.

CDR3: CASSPRGLAGARETQYF. The DNA for the CDR3 is TGTGCCAGCAGCCCCCGGGGACTAGCGGGGGCTCGTGAGACCCAGTACTTC. This chain uses TRBV11-2 with TRBJ2-5; 14 positions agree with TRBD2. The trim removed 5 bases at V and 5 bases at J, leaving 10 bases unmatched. This CDR3 contains 17 residues. Looked up from germline, CDR1 is SGHAT and CDR2 is FQNNGV.

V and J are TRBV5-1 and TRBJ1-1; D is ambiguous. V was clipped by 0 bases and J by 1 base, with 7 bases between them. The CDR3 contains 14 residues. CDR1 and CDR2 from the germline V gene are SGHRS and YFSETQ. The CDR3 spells CASSLASWNTEAFF. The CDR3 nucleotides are TGCGCCAGCAGCTTGGCTTCGTGGAACACTGAAGCTTTCTTT.

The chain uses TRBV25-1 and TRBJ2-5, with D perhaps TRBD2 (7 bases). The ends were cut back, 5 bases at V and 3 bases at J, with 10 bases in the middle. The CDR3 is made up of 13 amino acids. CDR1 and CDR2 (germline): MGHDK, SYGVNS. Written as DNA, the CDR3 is TGTGCCAGCAGTATAGGGGGGGAAGAGACCCAGTACTTC. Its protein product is CASSIGGEETQYF.

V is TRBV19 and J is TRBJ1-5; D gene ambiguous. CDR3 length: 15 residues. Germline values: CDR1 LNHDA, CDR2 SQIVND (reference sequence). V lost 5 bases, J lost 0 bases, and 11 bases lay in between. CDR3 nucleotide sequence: TGTGCCAGTAGTGCCGCTACCTATAGCAATCAGCCCCAGCATTTT. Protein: CASSAATYSNQPQHF.

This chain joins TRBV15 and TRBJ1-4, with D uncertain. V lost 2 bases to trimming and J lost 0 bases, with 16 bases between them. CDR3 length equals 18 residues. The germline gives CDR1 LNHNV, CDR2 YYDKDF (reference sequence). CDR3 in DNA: TGTGCCACCAGCAGACCTCGTCGCTCCCCAGCAACTAATGAAAAACTGTTTTTT. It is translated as CATSRPRRSPATNEKLFF.

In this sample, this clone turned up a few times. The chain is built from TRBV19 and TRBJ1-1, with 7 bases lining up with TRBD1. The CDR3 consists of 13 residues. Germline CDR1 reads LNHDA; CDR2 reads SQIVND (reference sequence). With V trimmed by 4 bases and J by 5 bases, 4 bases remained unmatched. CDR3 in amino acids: CASSRRGLTEAFF. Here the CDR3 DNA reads TGTGCCAGTAGTAGGAGGGGGCTGACTGAAGCTTTCTTT.

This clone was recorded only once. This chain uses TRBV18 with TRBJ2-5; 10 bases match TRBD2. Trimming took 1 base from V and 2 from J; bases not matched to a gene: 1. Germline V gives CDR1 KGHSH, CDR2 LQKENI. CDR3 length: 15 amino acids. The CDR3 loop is CASSPRTSGQETQYF. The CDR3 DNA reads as TGTGCCAGCTCACCACGGACTAGCGGACAAGAGACCCAGTACTTC. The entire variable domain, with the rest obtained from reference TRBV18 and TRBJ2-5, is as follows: NAGVMQNPRHLVRRRGQEARLRCSPMKGHSHVYWYRQLPEEGLKFMVYLQKENIIDESGMPKERFSAEFPKEGPSILRIQQVVRGDSAAYFCASSPRTSGQETQYFGPGTRLLVL.

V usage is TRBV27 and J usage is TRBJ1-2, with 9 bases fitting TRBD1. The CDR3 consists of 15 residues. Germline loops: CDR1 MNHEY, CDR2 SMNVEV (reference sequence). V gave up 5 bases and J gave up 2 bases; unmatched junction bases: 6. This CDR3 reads CASSPRTGDNYGYTF. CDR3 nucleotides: TGTGCCAGCAGTCCTAGGACAGGGGACAACTATGGCTACACCTTC.

The CDR3 region has the DNA TGTGCCATCAGTGAGTCGGGCACCTCTGGAAACACCATATATTTT. Translated: CAISESGTSGNTIYF. The chain couples TRBV10-3 to TRBJ1-3; D call uncertain. In germline, CDR1 is ENHRY, CDR2 SYGVKD. The CDR3 is made up of 15 amino acids. V was trimmed by 0 bases and J by 0 bases, leaving 6 bases between them.

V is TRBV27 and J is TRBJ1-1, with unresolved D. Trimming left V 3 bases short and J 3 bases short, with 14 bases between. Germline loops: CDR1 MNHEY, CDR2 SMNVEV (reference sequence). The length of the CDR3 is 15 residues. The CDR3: CASSFSKSGDTEAFF. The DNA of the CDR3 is TGTGCCAGCAGTTTTTCAAAATCCGGGGACACTGAAGCTTTCTTT.

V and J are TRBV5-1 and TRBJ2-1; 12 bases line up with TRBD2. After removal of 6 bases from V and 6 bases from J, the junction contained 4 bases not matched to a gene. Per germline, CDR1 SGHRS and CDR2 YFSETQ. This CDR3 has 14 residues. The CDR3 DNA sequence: TGCGCCAGCAACCTAGCGGGAGGGCCCAATGAGCAGTTCTTC. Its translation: CASNLAGGPNEQFF.

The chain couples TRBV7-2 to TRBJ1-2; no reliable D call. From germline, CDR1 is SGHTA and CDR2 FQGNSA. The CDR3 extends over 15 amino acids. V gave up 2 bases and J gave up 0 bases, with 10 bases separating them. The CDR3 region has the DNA TGTGCCAGCAGCTTATCGGCAGAGCCTAACTATGGCTACACCTTC. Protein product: CASSLSAEPNYGYTF.

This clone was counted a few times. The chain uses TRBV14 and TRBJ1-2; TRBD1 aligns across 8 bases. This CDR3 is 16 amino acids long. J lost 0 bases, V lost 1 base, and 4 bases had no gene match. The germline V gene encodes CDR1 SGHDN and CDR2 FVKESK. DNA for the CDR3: TGTGCCAGCAGCCAAGGACAGGGGATAGCTAACTATGGCTACACCTTC. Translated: CASSQGQGIANYGYTF.

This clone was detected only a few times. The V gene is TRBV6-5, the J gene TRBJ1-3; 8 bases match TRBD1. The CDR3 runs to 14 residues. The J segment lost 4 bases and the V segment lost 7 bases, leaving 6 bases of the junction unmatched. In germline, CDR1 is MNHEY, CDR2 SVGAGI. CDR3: CASIDRGSGNTIYF. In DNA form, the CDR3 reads TGTGCCAGCATCGACAGGGGATCGGGAAACACCATATATTTT.

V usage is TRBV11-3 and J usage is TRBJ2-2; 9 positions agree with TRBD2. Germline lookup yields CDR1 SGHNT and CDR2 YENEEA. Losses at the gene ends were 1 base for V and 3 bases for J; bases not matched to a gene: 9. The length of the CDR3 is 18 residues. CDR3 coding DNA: TGTGCCAGCAGCTTAGCTGGAAGAGTAGCGGGAGACACCGGGGAGCTGTTTTTT. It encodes CASSLAGRVAGDTGELFF.